This T cell receptor beta chain emerged from a study of OX40 agonist ivuxolimab in advanced cancers. Regarding the study as a whole: Partial responders receiving 0.1-3.0 mg/kg showed among the lowest clonal expansion.

Deletions cut 7 bases from V and 5 bases from J, with 14 bases between. The germline V gene has CDR1 SNHLY and CDR2 FYNNEI. This CDR3 is built from 13 residues. A remark on this clone: Its antigen is unknown.

Measured with immunoSEQ multiplex PCR; TCRdb has only the in-frame clones, and not every one. The sample records some 44,000 clones, approximately 92% being singletons. This sequence was found in an adult with an advanced solid tumor such as melanoma, head and neck, liver or kidney cancer. The chain employs TRBV2 and TRBJ2-5, with TRBD1 as a possible D gene (7 bases). The sequences come from CD4+ or CD8+ T cells sorted from blood, collected in a trial of the OX40 agonist ivuxolimab. CDR3 DNA: TGTGCCAGCAATGGAGGGGGCAGGGAGACCCAGTACTTC. Protein product: CASNGGGRETQYF.